These T cell receptor beta chains were read from a single sample in a study of T-cell memory formation after mild COVID-19. TCRdb reanalysed the 5' RACE reads using MiXCR and keeps one entry per CDR3 protein. The sample records approximately 250,000 distinct CDR3 sequences, around 16% being singletons. Source material: PBMCs or a T cell subset sorted from them (not recorded which). Every receptor here comes from a man aged 18-30 years who had mild COVID-19 (a few samples of this study predate the infection). Cell type and time point are not known. Both conserved end residues are part of each CDR3. Fields, in order: V gene, J gene, clone size, D gene, CDR3 DNA, CDR3 protein. D genes are given only for firm matches. Clone sizes are given selectively: once, few, many, or a class where the clone is expanded.

v_gene: TRBV29-1; j_gene: TRBJ2-3; abundance: .; d_gene: TRBD2; CDR3nt: TGCAGCGTTGAAGCCCCACTAGCGACCGCCACAGATACGCAGTATTTT; CDR3aa: CSVEAPLATATDTQYF
v_gene: TRBV7-2; j_gene: TRBJ1-1; abundance: .; d_gene: .; CDR3nt: TGTGCCAGCAGCCCCCGAATTGAAGCTTTCTTT; CDR3aa: CASSPRIEAFF
v_gene: TRBV5-1; j_gene: TRBJ1-6; abundance: .; d_gene: .; CDR3nt: TGCGCCAGCAGCCCCGACATCAGGGGCCCAGGCTATAATTCACCCCTCCACTTT; CDR3aa: CASSPDIRGPGYNSPLHF
v_gene: TRBV4-1; j_gene: TRBJ2-7; abundance: medium-sized; d_gene: .; CDR3nt: TGCGCCAGCAGCCTCAGGGGGGAAAGCTCCTACGAGCAGTACTTC; CDR3aa: CASSLRGESSYEQYF
v_gene: TRBV3-1; j_gene: TRBJ1-1; abundance: .; d_gene: TRBD1; CDR3nt: TGTGCCAGCAGCCAAGATGTGGGGAACAGGGGGAACACTGAAGCTTTCTTT; CDR3aa: CASSQDVGNRGNTEAFF
v_gene: TRBV7-9; j_gene: TRBJ2-3; abundance: once; d_gene: TRBD2; CDR3nt: TGTGCCAGCAGCTTAGCTAGCGGGCCCTTAGGGGATACGCAGTATTTT; CDR3aa: CASSLASGPLGDTQYF
v_gene: TRBV7-2; j_gene: TRBJ2-7; abundance: .; d_gene: .; CDR3nt: TGTGCCAGCAGCCCGGGACGGTACTCCTACGAGCAGTACTTC; CDR3aa: CASSPGRYSYEQYF
v_gene: TRBV7-2; j_gene: TRBJ2-1; abundance: many; d_gene: .; CDR3nt: TGTGCCAGCAGCTTAACCGGCGAGCAGTTCTTC; CDR3aa: CASSLTGEQFF
v_gene: TRBV21-1; j_gene: TRBJ2-2; abundance: .; d_gene: .; CDR3nt: TGTGCCAGCAGCAGGGGACAGGGAGTCTTGTACGGGGAGCTGTTTTTT; CDR3aa: CASSRGQGVLYGELFF
v_gene: TRBV18; j_gene: TRBJ2-3; abundance: few; d_gene: TRBD2; CDR3nt: TGTGCCAGCTCACCACCACCGGGAGGGGCAGATACGCAGTATTTT; CDR3aa: CASSPPPGGADTQYF
v_gene: TRBV7-2; j_gene: TRBJ2-2; abundance: many; d_gene: .; CDR3nt: TGTGCCAGCAGCTTCGGGGGGGAGCTGTTTTTT; CDR3aa: CASSFGGELFF
v_gene: TRBV3-1; j_gene: TRBJ1-2; abundance: .; d_gene: TRBD1; CDR3nt: TGTGCCAGCAGCCAAGGCCCGACAGGGCTTTCCACCTTC; CDR3aa: CASSQGPTGLSTF
v_gene: TRBV12-3/TRBV12-4; j_gene: TRBJ2-2; abundance: few; d_gene: TRBD1; CDR3nt: TGTGCCAGCAGGACCGGGACAGGAGGCGGGGAGCTGTTTTTT; CDR3aa: CASRTGTGGGELFF
v_gene: TRBV11-2; j_gene: TRBJ2-2; abundance: many; d_gene: .; CDR3nt: TGTGCCAGCAGCCTGGGACGGACCGGGGAGCTGTTTTTT; CDR3aa: CASSLGRTGELFF
v_gene: TRBV29-1; j_gene: TRBJ1-3; abundance: .; d_gene: .; CDR3nt: TGCAGCGGGGACTCTGGAAACACCATATATTTT; CDR3aa: CSGDSGNTIYF
v_gene: TRBV20-1; j_gene: TRBJ1-3; abundance: .; d_gene: .; CDR3nt: TGCAGTGCGCGGCTCCGGGACACCAGGACCTGGTGGGGAAACACCATATATTTT; CDR3aa: CSARLRDTRTWWGNTIYF
v_gene: TRBV7-2; j_gene: TRBJ2-7; abundance: few; d_gene: .; CDR3nt: TGTGCCAGCAGCTCCCCGGGAGGCGGGGGCCTGGAGCAGTACTTC; CDR3aa: CASSSPGGGGLEQYF
v_gene: TRBV4-3; j_gene: TRBJ2-3; abundance: many; d_gene: TRBD2; CDR3nt: TGCGCCAGCAGCCAAACCCCGTCAAGCGGGGGGCCGCAGTATTTT; CDR3aa: CASSQTPSSGGPQYF
v_gene: TRBV4-2; j_gene: TRBJ2-5; abundance: .; d_gene: TRBD1; CDR3nt: TGTGCCAGCAGCCAAGATCCGACAGGGGGAGGAGAGACCCAGTACTTC; CDR3aa: CASSQDPTGGGETQYF
v_gene: TRBV10-3; j_gene: TRBJ1-2; abundance: few; d_gene: .; CDR3nt: TGTGCCATCAGTGAGCCAGAGCGAGATGGCTACACCTTC; CDR3aa: CAISEPERDGYTF
v_gene: TRBV7-2; j_gene: TRBJ2-5; abundance: few; d_gene: TRBD2; CDR3nt: TGTGCCAGCAGCCGGCTGGGGGGGGAGACCCAGTACTTC; CDR3aa: CASSRLGGETQYF
v_gene: TRBV7-2; j_gene: TRBJ2-1; abundance: few; d_gene: .; CDR3nt: TGTGCCAGCAGCTTAGTCCCCGGGGGCGGCTACAATGAGCAGTTCTTC; CDR3aa: CASSLVPGGGYNEQFF
v_gene: TRBV5-1; j_gene: TRBJ2-2; abundance: .; d_gene: .; CDR3nt: TGCGCCAGCAGCCCCACAGGGCTTGGCACCGGGGAGCTGTTTTTT; CDR3aa: CASSPTGLGTGELFF
v_gene: TRBV4-3; j_gene: TRBJ2-5; abundance: .; d_gene: .; CDR3nt: TGCGCCAGCAGCCAAGGGACCGGGGGAGAGACCCAGTACTTC; CDR3aa: CASSQGTGGETQYF
v_gene: TRBV6-1; j_gene: TRBJ1-6; abundance: .; d_gene: TRBD1; CDR3nt: TGTGCCAGCGCGACAGGGAGCCATAATTCACCCCTCCACTTT; CDR3aa: CASATGSHNSPLHF
v_gene: TRBV5-5; j_gene: TRBJ2-6; abundance: many; d_gene: .; CDR3nt: TGTGCCAGCAGCTTGGAGGTCCTCGCTGGGGCCAACGTCCTGACTTTC; CDR3aa: CASSLEVLAGANVLTF
v_gene: TRBV6-2/TRBV6-3; j_gene: TRBJ2-3; abundance: many; d_gene: TRBD2; CDR3nt: TGTGCCAGCAGTTACTTGGCGGGGGTGACGGATACGCAGTATTTT; CDR3aa: CASSYLAGVTDTQYF
v_gene: TRBV7-2; j_gene: TRBJ2-3; abundance: .; d_gene: .; CDR3nt: TGTGCCAGCAGCTTACTCAGAGCGGCCACAGATACGCAGTATTTT; CDR3aa: CASSLLRAATDTQYF
v_gene: TRBV6-2/TRBV6-3; j_gene: TRBJ1-3; abundance: .; d_gene: .; CDR3nt: TGTGCCAGCAATCTCGAGGAACAGTGGGACACCATATATTTT; CDR3aa: CASNLEEQWDTIYF
v_gene: TRBV7-8; j_gene: TRBJ2-7; abundance: few; d_gene: TRBD1; CDR3nt: TGTGCCAGCAGCTTTCGTGGGGACAGCCTCTACGAGCAGTACTTC; CDR3aa: CASSFRGDSLYEQYF
v_gene: TRBV29-1; j_gene: TRBJ2-1; abundance: .; d_gene: .; CDR3nt: TGCAGCGCCAGAAGGGCACAGAGCTCCTACAATGAGCAGTTCTTC; CDR3aa: CSARRAQSSYNEQFF
v_gene: TRBV19; j_gene: TRBJ1-5; abundance: few; d_gene: .; CDR3nt: TGTGCCACCACTTGGGGCTTCTATAGCAATCAGCCCCAGCATTTT; CDR3aa: CATTWGFYSNQPQHF
v_gene: TRBV28; j_gene: TRBJ1-5; abundance: .; d_gene: .; CDR3nt: TGTGCCAGCAGACAGGTCAATCAGCCCCAGCATTTT; CDR3aa: CASRQVNQPQHF
v_gene: TRBV14; j_gene: TRBJ2-2; abundance: .; d_gene: .; CDR3nt: TGTGCCAGCCGGCGGGGAGAGAGGGCCGGGGAGCTGTTTTTT; CDR3aa: CASRRGERAGELFF
v_gene: TRBV6-5; j_gene: TRBJ1-4; abundance: few; d_gene: .; CDR3nt: TGTGCCAGCAGTTACTCGGCTAAGGAAAAACTGTTTTTT; CDR3aa: CASSYSAKEKLFF
v_gene: TRBV24-1; j_gene: TRBJ1-2; abundance: few; d_gene: .; CDR3nt: TGTGCCACCAGTGATTCGCCGAAGGGGGACTATGGCTACACCTTC; CDR3aa: CATSDSPKGDYGYTF
v_gene: TRBV7-3; j_gene: TRBJ2-1; abundance: .; d_gene: TRBD2; CDR3nt: TGTGCCAGCAGCTTAGTAGCGGGGGGGCGTAATGAGCAGTTCTTC; CDR3aa: CASSLVAGGRNEQFF
v_gene: TRBV4-1; j_gene: TRBJ1-2; abundance: many; d_gene: TRBD1; CDR3nt: TGCGCCAGCAGCCCAAGCCCCCAGGGGGTTTTGTATGGCTACACCTTC; CDR3aa: CASSPSPQGVLYGYTF
v_gene: TRBV4-1; j_gene: TRBJ1-5; abundance: few; d_gene: TRBD1; CDR3nt: TGCGCCAGCAGCCAAGATCCGGGACAGGGGACCAATCAGCCCCAGCATTTT; CDR3aa: CASSQDPGQGTNQPQHF
v_gene: TRBV6-1; j_gene: TRBJ2-3; abundance: few; d_gene: TRBD1; CDR3nt: TGTGCCAGCAGTATGGGGACAGATTCAGATACGCAGTATTTT; CDR3aa: CASSMGTDSDTQYF
v_gene: TRBV19; j_gene: TRBJ2-2; abundance: few; d_gene: .; CDR3nt: TGTGCCAGTAGTACTCGACCGAACACCGGGGAGCTGTTTTTT; CDR3aa: CASSTRPNTGELFF